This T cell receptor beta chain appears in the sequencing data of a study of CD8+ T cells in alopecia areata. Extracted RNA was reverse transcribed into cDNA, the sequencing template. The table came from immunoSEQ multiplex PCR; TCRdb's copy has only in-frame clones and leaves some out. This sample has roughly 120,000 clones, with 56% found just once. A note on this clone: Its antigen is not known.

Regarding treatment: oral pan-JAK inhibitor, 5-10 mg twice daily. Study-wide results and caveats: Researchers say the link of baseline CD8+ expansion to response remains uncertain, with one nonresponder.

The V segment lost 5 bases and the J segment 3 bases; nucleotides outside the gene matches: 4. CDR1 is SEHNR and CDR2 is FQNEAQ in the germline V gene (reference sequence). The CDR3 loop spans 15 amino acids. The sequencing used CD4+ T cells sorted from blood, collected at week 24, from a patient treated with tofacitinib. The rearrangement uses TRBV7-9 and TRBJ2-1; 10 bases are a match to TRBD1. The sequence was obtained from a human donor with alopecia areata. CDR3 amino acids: CASSPGTGVYNEQFF. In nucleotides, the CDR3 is TGTGCCAGCAGCCCCGGGACAGGGGTCTACAATGAGCAGTTCTTC.